This T cell receptor (beta chain) emerged from a study of shared clonotypes between healthy human individuals. The trim removed 5 bases at V and 5 bases at J, leaving 15 bases unmatched. Germline V CDR1 and CDR2: MNHEY, SMNVEV (reference sequence). The CDR3 runs to 17 residues. Note on this clone: Its antigen is unidentified.

General study results and limits: Against clonotypes common to all four donors, non-shared ones had lower generation probabilities. With several donors compared, around 5% of naive CD4 clonotypes were shared.

Sequencing was performed with immunoSEQ multiplex PCR; in TCRdb, only in-frame clones are kept and a portion is missing. The data hold around 700,000 clones, with over 65% observed a single time. The chain couples TRBV27 to TRBJ2-3, with 8 bases aligning to TRBD2. The TCR comes from a woman between 25 and 40 years old in good health. The sample consisted of memory CD4+ T cells sorted from blood. Subset specified: CD45RA-negative fraction. As DNA, the CDR3 is TGTGCCAGCAGTAGCGGGAGTTTATCCCCCACACGAGATACGCAGTATTTT. Protein sequence: CASSSGSLSPTRDTQYF.